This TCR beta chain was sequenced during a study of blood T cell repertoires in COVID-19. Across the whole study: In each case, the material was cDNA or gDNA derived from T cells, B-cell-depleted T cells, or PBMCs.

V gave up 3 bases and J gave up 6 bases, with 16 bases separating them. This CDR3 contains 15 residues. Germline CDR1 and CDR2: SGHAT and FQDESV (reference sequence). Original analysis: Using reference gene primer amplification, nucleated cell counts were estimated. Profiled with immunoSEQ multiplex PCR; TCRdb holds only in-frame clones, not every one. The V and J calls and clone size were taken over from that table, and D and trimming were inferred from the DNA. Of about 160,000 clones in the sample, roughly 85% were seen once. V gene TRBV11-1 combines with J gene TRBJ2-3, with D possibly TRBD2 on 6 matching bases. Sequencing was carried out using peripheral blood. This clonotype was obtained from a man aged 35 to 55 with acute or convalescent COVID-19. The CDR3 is CASSFGPTGGDTQYF. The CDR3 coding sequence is TGTGCCAGCAGCTTTGGACCGACTGGGGGGGATACGCAGTATTTT.